Listed below are T cell receptor beta chains from one sample, sequenced in a study of shared clonotypes between healthy human individuals. Sequencing was performed with immunoSEQ multiplex PCR; in TCRdb, only in-frame clones are kept and a portion is missing. The sample holds around 2.5 million clones, 93% seen once. The sample comprised naive CD4+ T cells from PBMCs. These receptors came from a man aged 18 to 30 in good health. Some clones in this sample may be carry-over from other donors' samples. CDR3s include the opening cysteine and the closing phenylalanine or tryptophan. The D gene is left open where the match is weak. Clone size appears in some rows only: once, few, many, or a class for an expanded clone.

j_call v_call d_call clone_size cdr3_aa cdr3_nt
TRBJ2-1 TRBV9 NA NA CASSVVSGFSPSYNEQFF TGTGCCAGCAGCGTAGTGTCAGGGTTTTCGCCCTCCTACAATGAGCAGTTCTTC
TRBJ1-1 TRBV9 NA NA CASSSGSHTEAFF TGTGCCAGCAGCTCCGGATCGCACACTGAAGCTTTCTTT
TRBJ1-6 TRBV28 NA NA CASYPPLHF TGTGCCAGTTATCCCCCCCTCCACTTT
TRBJ2-5 TRBV28 TRBD1 NA CASRPTGGGETQYF TGTGCCAGCAGACCGACAGGGGGAGGAGAGACCCAGTACTTC
TRBJ2-5 TRBV20-1 TRBD2 once CSARGSETQYF TGCAGTGCTCGCGGGAGTGAGACCCAGTACTTC
TRBJ2-6 TRBV30 TRBD1 NA CAWTDRGNVLTF TGTGCCTGGACTGACAGGGGAAATGTCCTGACTTTC
TRBJ2-3 TRBV5-1 NA NA CASSLGTRGSTDTQYF TGCGCCAGCAGCTTGGGTACTCGCGGTAGCACAGATACGCAGTATTTT
TRBJ2-6 TRBV5-4 NA NA CASSLDGGTGANVLTF TGTGCCAGCAGCTTGGATGGAGGCACTGGGGCCAACGTCCTGACTTTC
TRBJ1-4 TRBV27 NA NA CASSDGGALNEKLFF TGTGCCAGCAGCGATGGCGGGGCCCTTAATGAAAAACTGTTTTTT
TRBJ2-7 TRBV5-1 NA NA CARLAYEQYF TGCGCCAGGCTTGCCTACGAGCAGTACTTC
TRBJ1-4 TRBV6-1 NA NA CASSGVFAKLFF TGTGCCAGCAGTGGAGTTTTCGCAAAACTGTTTTTT
TRBJ2-3 TRBV7-3 NA NA CASSLIGTTDTQYF TGTGCCAGCAGCTTAATTGGGACGACAGATACGCAGTATTTT
TRBJ1-5 TRBV30 NA NA CAWSPRDNQPQHF TGTGCCTGGAGCCCAAGGGACAATCAGCCCCAGCATTTT
TRBJ2-1 TRBV28 TRBD2 NA CASSRPSSGSRNEQFF TGTGCCAGCAGTCGCCCCTCTAGCGGGAGTAGAAATGAGCAGTTCTTC
TRBJ1-5 TRBV19 NA NA CASMARVSNQPQHF TGTGCCAGTATGGCCAGGGTTAGCAATCAGCCCCAGCATTTT
TRBJ2-5 TRBV7-2 NA NA CASSFDGRQQETQYF TGTGCCAGCAGCTTTGACGGAAGACAACAAGAGACCCAGTACTTC
TRBJ2-7 TRBV4-2 NA NA CASSPIGGWDEQYF TGTGCCAGCAGCCCCATTGGGGGGTGGGACGAGCAGTACTTC
TRBJ2-7 TRBV7-9 NA NA CASSLRDNEQYF TGTGCCAGCAGCTTACGTGACAACGAGCAGTACTTC
TRBJ2-3 TRBV27 NA NA CASSFEGMSTDTQYF TGTGCCAGCAGTTTCGAGGGGATGAGCACAGATACGCAGTATTTT
TRBJ1-2 TRBV6-1 TRBD1 NA CASSLGQVLHGYTF TGTGCCAGCAGCTTGGGACAGGTGTTACATGGCTACACCTTC
TRBJ2-5 TRBV18 TRBD1 NA CASSESPGQGARTQYF TGTGCCAGCTCAGAAAGTCCGGGACAGGGAGCTCGGACCCAGTACTTC
TRBJ2-7 TRBV6-5 NA NA CASSYRGRPYEQYF TGTGCCAGCAGTTACCGGGGGAGACCCTACGAGCAGTACTTC
TRBJ2-5 TRBV11-2 NA NA CASSSGDSAAWETQYF TGTGCCAGCAGCTCCGGAGACTCAGCGGCTTGGGAGACCCAGTACTTC
TRBJ1-4 TRBV2 NA NA CASSEVNREVKLFF TGTGCCAGCAGTGAAGTAAACAGAGAGGTAAAACTGTTTTTT
TRBJ1-5 TRBV28 NA NA CASSLPRGPNQPQHF TGTGCCAGCAGTTTACCCAGGGGACCCAATCAGCCCCAGCATTTT
TRBJ2-7 TRBV9 TRBD1 NA CASSKGGTGSYEQYF TGTGCCAGCAGCAAAGGTGGGACAGGGTCCTACGAGCAGTACTTC
TRBJ2-4 TRBV6-1 TRBD1 NA CASSATTGTENIQYF TGTGCCAGCAGTGCGACCACCGGGACAGAAAACATTCAGTACTTC
TRBJ1-2 TRBV6-5 TRBD1 NA CASSTQGAGGYTF TGTGCCAGCAGCACACAGGGGGCGGGGGGCTACACCTTC
TRBJ2-1 TRBV27 TRBD2 NA CASSFSGGNEQFF TGTGCCAGCAGTTTTTCGGGGGGCAATGAGCAGTTCTTC
TRBJ1-2 TRBV2 TRBD1 once CASSELGTGVREYGYTF TGTGCCAGCAGTGAGTTGGGGACAGGGGTCCGAGAATATGGCTACACCTTC
TRBJ2-1 TRBV9 NA NA CASAIDSSYNEQFF TGTGCCAGCGCTATAGACAGCTCCTACAATGAGCAGTTCTTC
TRBJ1-2 TRBV14 NA NA CASSQGGTYGYTF TGTGCCAGCAGCCAGGGCGGGACCTATGGCTACACCTTC
TRBJ2-5 TRBV6-5 NA NA CASSYSPQFQETQYF TGTGCCAGCAGTTACTCGCCCCAATTCCAGGAGACCCAGTACTTC
TRBJ2-4 TRBV9 TRBD2 NA CASGGEPRLAGRKNIQYF TGTGCCAGCGGTGGGGAACCCCGACTAGCGGGAAGAAAAAACATTCAGTACTTC
TRBJ2-1 TRBV27 TRBD2 once CASSRAGGPWNEQFF TGTGCCAGCAGCAGAGCGGGAGGGCCGTGGAATGAGCAGTTCTTC
TRBJ2-3 TRBV5-1 NA once CASSDTTGDTQYF TGCGCCAGCAGCGACACTACCGGGGATACGCAGTATTTT
TRBJ1-6 TRBV28 NA NA CASSLRDTFWAPLHF TGTGCCAGCAGTTTACGGGACACCTTTTGGGCACCCCTCCACTTT
TRBJ2-2 TRBV6-1 TRBD2 NA CASSGTSGNTGELFF TGTGCCAGCTCCGGGACTAGCGGGAACACCGGGGAGCTGTTTTTT
TRBJ1-5 TRBV11-2 NA NA CASSLVTSYSNQPQHF TGTGCCAGCAGCTTAGTAACCAGCTATAGCAATCAGCCCCAGCATTTT
TRBJ1-4 TRBV6-5 NA NA CASSSPTNEKLFF TGTGCCAGCAGTTCCCCCACTAATGAAAAACTGTTTTTT
TRBJ2-7 TRBV4-1 TRBD1 NA CASSQAPSTGGLYEQYF TGCGCCAGCAGCCAAGCACCTTCGACAGGGGGCCTCTACGAGCAGTACTTC
TRBJ2-4 TRBV5-1 NA NA CASSPDRWYIQYF TGCGCCAGCAGCCCGGACAGATGGTACATTCAGTACTTC
TRBJ2-1 TRBV7-3 TRBD2 NA CASSLAAGVPNEQFF TGTGCCAGCAGCTTAGCAGCGGGAGTACCTAATGAGCAGTTCTTC
TRBJ1-3 TRBV9 NA NA CASSADGFSGNTIYF TGTGCCAGCAGCGCCGACGGGTTTTCAGGAAACACCATATATTTT
TRBJ2-7 TRBV5-5 NA NA CASSFGSRAGATYEQYF TGTGCCAGCAGCTTTGGGTCCCGGGCAGGCGCTACCTACGAGCAGTACTTC
TRBJ2-3 TRBV7-3 NA NA CASSSRPRGDTQYF TGTGCCAGCAGCTCCCGACCAAGGGGGGATACGCAGTATTTT
TRBJ2-7 TRBV11-1 NA NA CASSPATSSPEQYF TGTGCCAGCAGCCCGGCAACTAGTTCTCCCGAGCAGTACTTC
TRBJ2-2 TRBV6-5 TRBD2 NA CASSSAGAGSGELFF TGTGCCAGCAGTTCTGCGGGAGCAGGATCTGGGGAGCTGTTTTTT